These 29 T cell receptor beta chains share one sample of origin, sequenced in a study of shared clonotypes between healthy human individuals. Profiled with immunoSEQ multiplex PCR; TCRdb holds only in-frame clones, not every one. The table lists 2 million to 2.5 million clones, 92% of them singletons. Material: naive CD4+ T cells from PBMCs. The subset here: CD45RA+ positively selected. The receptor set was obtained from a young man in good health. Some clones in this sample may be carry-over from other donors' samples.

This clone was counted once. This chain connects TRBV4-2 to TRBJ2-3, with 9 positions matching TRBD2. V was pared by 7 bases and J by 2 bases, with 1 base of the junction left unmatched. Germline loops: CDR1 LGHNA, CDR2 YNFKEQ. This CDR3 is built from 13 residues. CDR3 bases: TGTGCCAGCAAGCGGGAGGACACAGATACGCAGTATTTT. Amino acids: CASKREDTDTQYF.

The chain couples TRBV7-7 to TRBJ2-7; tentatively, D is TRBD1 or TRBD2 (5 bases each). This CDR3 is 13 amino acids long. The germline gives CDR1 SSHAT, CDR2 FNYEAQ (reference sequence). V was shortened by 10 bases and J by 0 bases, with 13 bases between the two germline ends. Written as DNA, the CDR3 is TGTGCCAAAGGGGAGTTCCCCTCCTACGAGCAGTACTTC. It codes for CAKGEFPSYEQYF.

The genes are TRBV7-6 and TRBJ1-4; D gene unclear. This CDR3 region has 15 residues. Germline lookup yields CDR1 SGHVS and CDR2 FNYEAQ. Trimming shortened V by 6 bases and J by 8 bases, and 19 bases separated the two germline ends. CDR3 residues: CASSPIGVYEEKLFF. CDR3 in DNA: TGTGCCAGCAGTCCAATTGGGGTTTACGAGGAAAAACTGTTTTTT.

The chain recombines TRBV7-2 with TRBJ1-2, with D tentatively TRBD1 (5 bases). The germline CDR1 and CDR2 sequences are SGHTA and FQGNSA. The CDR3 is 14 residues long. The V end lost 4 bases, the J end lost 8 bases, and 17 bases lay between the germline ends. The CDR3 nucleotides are TGTGCCAGCAGCTCAACCACTTTAGGGGTCGGCTACACCTTC. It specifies CASSSTTLGVGYTF.

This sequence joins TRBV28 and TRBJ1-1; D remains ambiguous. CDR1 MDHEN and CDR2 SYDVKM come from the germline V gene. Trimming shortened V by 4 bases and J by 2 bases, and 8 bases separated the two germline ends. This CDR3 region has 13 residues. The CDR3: CASSSHTNTEAFF. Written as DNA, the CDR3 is TGTGCCAGCAGTTCACATACAAACACTGAAGCTTTCTTT.

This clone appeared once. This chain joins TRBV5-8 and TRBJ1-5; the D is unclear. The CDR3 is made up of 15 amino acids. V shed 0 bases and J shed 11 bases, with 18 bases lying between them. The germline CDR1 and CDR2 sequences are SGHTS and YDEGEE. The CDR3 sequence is CASSLAGLQEITQHF. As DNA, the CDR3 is TGTGCCAGCAGCTTGGCGGGTCTTCAGGAGATTACCCAGCATTTT.

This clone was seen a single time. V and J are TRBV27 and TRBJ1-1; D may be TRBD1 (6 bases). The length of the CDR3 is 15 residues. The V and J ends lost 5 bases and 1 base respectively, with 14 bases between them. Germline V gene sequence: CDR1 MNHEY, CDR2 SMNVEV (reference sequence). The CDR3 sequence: CASSLAQGRNTEAFF. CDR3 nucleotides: TGTGCCAGCAGTCTGGCACAGGGCCGGAACACTGAAGCTTTCTTT.

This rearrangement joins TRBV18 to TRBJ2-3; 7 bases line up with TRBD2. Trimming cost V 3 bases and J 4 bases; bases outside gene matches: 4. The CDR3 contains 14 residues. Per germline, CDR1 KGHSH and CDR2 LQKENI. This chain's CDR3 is CASSPLAEADTQYF. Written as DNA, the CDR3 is TGTGCCAGCTCACCCCTAGCGGAGGCAGATACGCAGTATTTT. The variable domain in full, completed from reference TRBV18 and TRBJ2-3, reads NAGVMQNPRHLVRRRGQEARLRCSPMKGHSHVYWYRQLPEEGLKFMVYLQKENIIDESGMPKERFSAEFPKEGPSILRIQQVVRGDSAAYFCASSPLAEADTQYFGPGTRLTVL.

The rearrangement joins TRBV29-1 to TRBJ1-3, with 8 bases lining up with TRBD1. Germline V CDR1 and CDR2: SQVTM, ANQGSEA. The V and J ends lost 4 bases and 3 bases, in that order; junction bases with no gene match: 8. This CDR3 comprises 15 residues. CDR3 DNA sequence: TGCAGCGTTGGTCGGACAGGGACTTTTGGAAACACCATATATTTT. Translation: CSVGRTGTFGNTIYF.

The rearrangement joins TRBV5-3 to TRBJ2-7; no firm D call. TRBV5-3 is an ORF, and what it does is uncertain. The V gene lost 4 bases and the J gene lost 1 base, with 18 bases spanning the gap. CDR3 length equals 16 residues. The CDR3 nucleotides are TGTGCCAGAAGCCTCTCCCCGCCCATTGGGTCCTACGAGCAGTACTTC. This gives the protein CARSLSPPIGSYEQYF.

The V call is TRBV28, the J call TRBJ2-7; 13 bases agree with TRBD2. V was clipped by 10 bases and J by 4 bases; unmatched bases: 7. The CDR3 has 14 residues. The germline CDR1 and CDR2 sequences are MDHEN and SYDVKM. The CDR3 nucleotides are TGTGCCACAACGCCGACTAGCGGGAGGTACGAGCAGTACTTC. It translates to CATTPTSGRYEQYF.

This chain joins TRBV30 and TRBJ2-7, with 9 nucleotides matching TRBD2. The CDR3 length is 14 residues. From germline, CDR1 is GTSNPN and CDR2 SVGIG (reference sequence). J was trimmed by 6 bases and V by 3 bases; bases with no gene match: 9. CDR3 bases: TGTGCCTGGAGATCCGGGACTAGCAGAAGCGAGCAGTACTTC. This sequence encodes CAWRSGTSRSEQYF.

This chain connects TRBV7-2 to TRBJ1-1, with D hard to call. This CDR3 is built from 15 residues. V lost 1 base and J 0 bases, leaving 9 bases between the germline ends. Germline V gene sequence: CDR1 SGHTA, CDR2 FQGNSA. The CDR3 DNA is TGTGCCAGCAGCTTAGGGGTATTTGTGAACACTGAAGCTTTCTTT. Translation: CASSLGVFVNTEAFF.

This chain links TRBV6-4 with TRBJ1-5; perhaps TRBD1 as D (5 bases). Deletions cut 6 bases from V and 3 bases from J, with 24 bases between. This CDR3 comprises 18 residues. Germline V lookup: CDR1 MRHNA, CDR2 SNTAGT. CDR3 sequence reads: CASRRYPSRDPDNQPQHF. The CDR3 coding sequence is TGTGCCAGCAGACGATACCCTTCAAGGGACCCGGACAATCAGCCCCAGCATTTT.

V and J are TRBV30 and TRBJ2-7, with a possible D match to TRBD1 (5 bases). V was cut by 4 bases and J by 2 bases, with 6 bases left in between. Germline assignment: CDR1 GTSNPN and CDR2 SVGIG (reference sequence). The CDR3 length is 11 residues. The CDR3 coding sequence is TGTGCCTGGACAGGGACCTACGAGCAGTACTTC. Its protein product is CAWTGTYEQYF. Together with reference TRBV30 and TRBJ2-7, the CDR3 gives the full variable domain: SQTIHQWPATLVQPVGSPLSLECTVEGTSNPNLYWYRQAAGRGLQLLFYSVGIGQISSEVPQNLSASRPQDRQFILSSKKLLLSDSGFYLCAWTGTYEQYFGPGTRLTVT.

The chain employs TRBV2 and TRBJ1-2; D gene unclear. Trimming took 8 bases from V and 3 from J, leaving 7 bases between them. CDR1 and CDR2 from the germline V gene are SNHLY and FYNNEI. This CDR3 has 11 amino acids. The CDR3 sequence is CASVRDYGYTF. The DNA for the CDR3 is TGTGCCAGCGTACGGGACTATGGCTACACCTTC. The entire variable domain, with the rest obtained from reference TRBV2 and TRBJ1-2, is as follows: EPEVTQTPSHQVTQMGQEVILRCVPISNHLYFYWYRQILGQKVEFLVSFYNNEISEKSEIFDDQFSVERPDGSNFTLKIRSTKLEDSAMYFCASVRDYGYTFGSGTRLTVV.

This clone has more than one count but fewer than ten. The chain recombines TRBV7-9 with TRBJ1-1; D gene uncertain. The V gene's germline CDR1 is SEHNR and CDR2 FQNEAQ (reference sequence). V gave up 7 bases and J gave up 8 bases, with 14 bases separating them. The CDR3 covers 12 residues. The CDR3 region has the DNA TGTGCCAGCAACTCGGGCGGCCGGGAAGCTTTCTTT. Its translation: CASNSGGREAFF.

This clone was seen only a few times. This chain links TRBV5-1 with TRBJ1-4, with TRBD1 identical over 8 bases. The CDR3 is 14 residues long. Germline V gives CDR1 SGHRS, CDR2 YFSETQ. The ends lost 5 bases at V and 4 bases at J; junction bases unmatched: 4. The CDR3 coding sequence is TGCGCCAGCAGTGGACAGGGAGTTAATGAAAAACTGTTTTTT. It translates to CASSGQGVNEKLFF.

The CDR3 DNA sequence: TGTGCCAGCAGTTCGGGCCTCCCCTACGAGCAGTACTTC. This encodes CASSSGLPYEQYF. The chain links TRBV28 to TRBJ2-7; no firm D call. V shed 4 bases and J shed 2 bases, with 9 bases lying between them. Germline V CDR1 and CDR2: MDHEN, SYDVKM. The CDR3 runs 13 residues.

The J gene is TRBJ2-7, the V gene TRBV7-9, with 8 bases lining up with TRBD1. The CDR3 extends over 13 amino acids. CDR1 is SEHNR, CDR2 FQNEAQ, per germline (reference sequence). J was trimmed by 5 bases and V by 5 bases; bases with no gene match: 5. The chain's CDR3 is CASSPTGDHEQYF. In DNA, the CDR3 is TGTGCCAGCAGCCCGACAGGGGACCACGAGCAGTACTTC.

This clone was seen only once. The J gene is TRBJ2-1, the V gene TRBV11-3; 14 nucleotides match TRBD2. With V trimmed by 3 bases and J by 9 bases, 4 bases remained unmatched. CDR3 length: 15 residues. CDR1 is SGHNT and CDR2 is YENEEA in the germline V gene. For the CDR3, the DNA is TGTGCCAGCAGCTTGACTAGCGGGAGGGCCGGTGAGCAGTTCTTC. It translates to CASSLTSGRAGEQFF.

CDR3 in amino acids: CASTLLLEGDSEQYF. For the CDR3, the DNA is TGCGCCAGCACCCTCCTTTTGGAGGGGGACTCCGAGCAGTACTTC. The chain links TRBV5-1 to TRBJ2-7; perhaps D is TRBD1 or TRBD2 (6 bases each). Germline assignment: CDR1 SGHRS and CDR2 YFSETQ. The CDR3 consists of 15 residues. V was pared by 6 bases and J by 6 bases, with 22 bases between.

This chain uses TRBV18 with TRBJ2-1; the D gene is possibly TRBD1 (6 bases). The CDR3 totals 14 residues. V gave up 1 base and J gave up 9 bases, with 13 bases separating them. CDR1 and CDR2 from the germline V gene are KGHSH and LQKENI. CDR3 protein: CASSPQAGQFEQFF. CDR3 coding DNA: TGTGCCAGCTCACCACAGGCCGGACAGTTTGAGCAGTTCTTC.

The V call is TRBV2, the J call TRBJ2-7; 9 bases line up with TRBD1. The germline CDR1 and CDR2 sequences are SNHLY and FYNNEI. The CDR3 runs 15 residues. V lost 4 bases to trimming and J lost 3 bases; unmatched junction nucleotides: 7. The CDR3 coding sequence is TGTGCCAGCAGTGGGACAGGGGACGCGAGCTACGAGCAGTACTTC. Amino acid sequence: CASSGTGDASYEQYF.

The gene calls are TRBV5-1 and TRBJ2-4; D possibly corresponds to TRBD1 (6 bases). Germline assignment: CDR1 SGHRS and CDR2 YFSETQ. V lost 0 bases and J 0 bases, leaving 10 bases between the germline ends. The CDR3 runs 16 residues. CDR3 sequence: CASSLADRLAKNIQYF. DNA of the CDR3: TGCGCCAGCAGCTTGGCCGACAGGCTAGCCAAAAACATTCAGTACTTC.

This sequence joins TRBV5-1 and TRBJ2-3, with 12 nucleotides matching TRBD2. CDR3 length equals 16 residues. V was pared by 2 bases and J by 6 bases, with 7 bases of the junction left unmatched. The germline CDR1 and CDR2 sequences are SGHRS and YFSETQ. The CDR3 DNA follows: TGCGCCAGCAGCTTAGGACTAGCGGGATCGGTCGATACGCAGTATTTT. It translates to CASSLGLAGSVDTQYF.

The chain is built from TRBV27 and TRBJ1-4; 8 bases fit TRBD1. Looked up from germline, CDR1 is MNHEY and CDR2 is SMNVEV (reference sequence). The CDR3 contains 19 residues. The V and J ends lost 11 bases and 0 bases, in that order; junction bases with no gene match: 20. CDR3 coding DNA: TGTGCCGGATCGCGACAGGGGACGTATCCCAAATCAACTAATGAAAAACTGTTTTTT. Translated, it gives CAGSRQGTYPKSTNEKLFF. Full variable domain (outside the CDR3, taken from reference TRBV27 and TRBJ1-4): EAQVTQNPRYLITVTGKKLTVTCSQNMNHEYMSWYRQDPGLGLRQIYYSMNVEVTDKGDVPEGYKVSRKEKRNFPLILESPSPNQTSLYFCAGSRQGTYPKSTNEKLFFGSGTQLSVL.

The CDR3 here is CASSGGQGDIQYF. For the CDR3, the DNA is TGTGCCAGCAGCGGGGGACAGGGGGACATTCAGTACTTC. The rearrangement joins TRBV5-4 to TRBJ2-4, with 11 bases identical to TRBD1. CDR3 size: 13 residues. Germline V gene lookup returns CDR1 SGHNT and CDR2 YYREEE (reference sequence). J gave up 8 bases and V 4 bases, and 2 bases lay outside the gene matches.

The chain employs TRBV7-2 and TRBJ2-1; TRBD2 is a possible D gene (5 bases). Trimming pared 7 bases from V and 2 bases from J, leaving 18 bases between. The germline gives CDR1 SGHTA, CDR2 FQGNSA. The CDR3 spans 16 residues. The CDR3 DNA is TGTGCCAGCACGCCTTTGAGAGCGGCTGCCTACAATGAGCAGTTCTTC. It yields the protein CASTPLRAAAYNEQFF.